This T cell receptor (beta chain) was recorded in a study of control samples from healthy donors and cancer patients. The CDR3 is 16 amino acids. The germline V gene has CDR1 KGHSH and CDR2 LQKENI. The J segment lost 4 bases and the V segment lost 4 bases, leaving 10 bases of the junction unmatched. The method was immunoSEQ multiplex PCR; TCRdb's version includes in-frame clones alone and lacks a portion of them. Among 150,000 to 200,000 clones listed, more than 85% were seen once. This clonotype originated in a middle-aged woman in good health. Input material: blood. This chain links TRBV18 with TRBJ1-2; 9 bases are shared with TRBD1. The CDR3 loop is CASSQTGTGSGYGYTF. Written as DNA, the CDR3 is TGTGCCAGCTCACAAACCGGGACAGGGTCGGGCTATGGCTACACCTTC.